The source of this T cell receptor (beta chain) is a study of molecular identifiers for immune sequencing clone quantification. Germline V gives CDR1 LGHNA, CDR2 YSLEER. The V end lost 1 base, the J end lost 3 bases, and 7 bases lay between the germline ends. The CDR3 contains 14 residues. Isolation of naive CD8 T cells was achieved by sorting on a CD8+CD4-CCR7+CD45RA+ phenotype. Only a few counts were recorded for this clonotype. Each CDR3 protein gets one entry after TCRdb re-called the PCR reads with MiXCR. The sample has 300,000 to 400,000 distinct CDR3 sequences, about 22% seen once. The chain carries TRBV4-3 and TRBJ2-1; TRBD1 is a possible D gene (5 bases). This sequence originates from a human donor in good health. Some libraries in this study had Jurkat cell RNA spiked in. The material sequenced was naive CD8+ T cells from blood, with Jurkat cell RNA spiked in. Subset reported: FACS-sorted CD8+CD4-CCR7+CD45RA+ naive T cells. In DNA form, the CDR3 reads TGCGCCAGCAGCCAAGGGACAAACTACAATGAGCAGTTCTTC. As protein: CASSQGTNYNEQFF.